The 29 T cell receptor beta chains below all came from one sample that was sequenced in a study of CD8 T cells in ankylosing spondylitis. TCRdb re-called the 5' RACE reads through MiXCR, storing one row per CDR3 protein. The sample holds about 24,000 distinct CDR3 sequences; roughly 13% are singletons and the top ten take less than 35%. The material sequenced was blood. These receptors all stem from a male donor with ankylosing spondylitis or in good health (not recorded which).

This clonotype was recorded a few times. The chain couples TRBV28 to TRBJ1-1; 8 bases match TRBD1. Unmatched junction bases numbered 9, after V lost 5 bases and J lost 10 bases. Per the germline V gene, CDR1 is MDHEN and CDR2 is SYDVKM. This CDR3 has 13 residues. The CDR3 DNA reads TGTGCCAGCAGTCGACAGGGGACGATATCAGCTTTCTTT. Protein sequence: CASSRQGTISAFF.

This clonotype was seen repeatedly, ten times or more. The J gene is TRBJ2-6, the V gene TRBV12-3 or TRBV12-4; tentative D call: TRBD2 (6 bases). CDR3 length equals 16 residues. The V gene lost 4 bases and the J gene lost 3 bases, with 13 bases spanning the gap. The DNA of the CDR3 is TGTGCCAGCAGTTCCCGTAGGGGAGGTGGGGCCAACGTCCTGACTTTC. Protein: CASSSRRGGGANVLTF.

This clonotype was observed once. The rearrangement links TRBV5-1 to TRBJ2-7, with D tentatively TRBD1 or TRBD2 (5 bases each). Germline CDR1 and CDR2: SGHRS and YFSETQ. The CDR3 covers 11 residues. The ends were cut back, 4 bases at V and 7 bases at J, with 9 bases in the middle. The CDR3 DNA reads as TGCGCCAGCAGCGGGGACGTAGAGCAGTACTTC. Its translation: CASSGDVEQYF.

This clonotype was found many times. The V call is TRBV20-1, the J call TRBJ2-3; 11 positions match TRBD2. The length of the CDR3 is 15 residues. V trimming: 2 bases; J trimming: 2 bases; junction bases outside the gene matches: 3. Germline values: CDR1 DFQATT, CDR2 SNEGSKA (reference sequence). Written as DNA, the CDR3 is TGCAGTGCTAGACCACTAGCGGGAGTCACAGATACGCAGTATTTT. Translation gives CSARPLAGVTDTQYF.

V is TRBV20-1 and J is TRBJ1-4, with D uncertain. This CDR3 has 13 residues. The ends were cut back, 6 bases at V and 5 bases at J, with 13 bases in the middle. Germline V gene data show CDR1 as DFQATT and CDR2 as SNEGSKA (reference sequence). The DNA of the CDR3 is TGCAGTGCCGCGAAACTGGGGAATGAAAAACTGTTTTTT. It translates to CSAAKLGNEKLFF.

The chain uses TRBV19 and TRBJ2-3; D is uncertain. The CDR3 covers 14 residues. Germline V lookup: CDR1 LNHDA, CDR2 SQIVND (reference sequence). V was pared by 4 bases and J by 11 bases, with 19 bases between. This CDR3 reads CASSTRGRQIGQYF. Written as DNA, the CDR3 is TGTGCCAGTAGTACCCGAGGCAGGCAAATTGGGCAGTATTTT.

This clonotype was seen only a few times. The rearrangement joins TRBV24-1 to TRBJ1-2; possible D gene TRBD1, 5 bases. This CDR3 is built from 15 residues. From germline, CDR1 is KGHDR and CDR2 SFDVKD. V lost 3 bases and J 8 bases, leaving 18 bases between the germline ends. As DNA, the CDR3 is TGTGCCACCAGTGATCCCTCGGGACTCGGAAGCGGCTACACCTTC. It yields the protein CATSDPSGLGSGYTF.

A few counts support this clonotype. This chain uses TRBV12-3 or TRBV12-4 with TRBJ1-1, with a weak D call TRBD1 (5 bases). V lost 6 bases, J lost 6 bases, and 14 bases lay in between. This CDR3 spans 13 amino acids. The CDR3 here is CASRQGLFAEAFF. CDR3 nucleotides: TGTGCCAGCAGGCAGGGTTTATTCGCTGAAGCTTTCTTT.

At least ten counts were recorded for this clonotype. The rearrangement links TRBV4-3 to TRBJ2-3; D not resolved. The length of the CDR3 is 14 residues. Trimming pared 3 bases from V and 3 bases from J, leaving 10 bases between. Germline CDR1 reads LGHNA; CDR2 reads YSLEER. DNA of the CDR3: TGCGCCAGCAGCCATGGGGTACGGACAGATACGCAGTATTTT. Protein product: CASSHGVRTDTQYF.

This sequence joins TRBV7-3 and TRBJ2-1, with TRBD1 matching 7 bases. The germline CDR1 and CDR2 sequences are SGHTA and FQGTGA. The CDR3 contains 16 residues. Trimming took 2 bases from V and 4 from J; bases not matched to a gene: 8. CDR3 DNA: TGTGCCAGCAGCTTATATCCAGGGGGAAGGTACAATGAGCAGTTCTTC. This gives the protein CASSLYPGGRYNEQFF. Drawing the rest from reference TRBV7-3 and TRBJ2-1, the complete variable domain is GAGVSQTPSNKVTEKGKYVELRCDPISGHTALYWYRQSLGQGPEFLIYFQGTGAADDSGLPNDRFFAVRPEGSVSTLKIQRTERGDSAVYLCASSLYPGGRYNEQFFGPGTRLTVL.

This chain links TRBV7-2 with TRBJ2-7; 7 nucleotides agree with TRBD2. The CDR3 covers 15 residues. The junction had 10 bases not matched to a gene; V was cut back by 5 bases and J by 3 bases. The germline CDR1 and CDR2 sequences are SGHTA and FQGNSA. CDR3 in amino acids: CASSVTGTTYYEQYF. In nucleotides, the CDR3 is TGTGCCAGCAGCGTAACCGGGACTACCTACTACGAGCAGTACTTC.

V usage is TRBV5-1 and J usage is TRBJ2-1; the D is unclear. This CDR3 has 12 residues. Trimming took 1 base from V and 8 from J, leaving 7 bases between them. The germline V gene has CDR1 SGHRS and CDR2 YFSETQ. CDR3 DNA: TGCGCCAGCAGCTTGTTCCTCGATGAGCAGTTCTTC. The encoded protein is CASSLFLDEQFF.

This clonotype turned up a few times. This chain uses TRBV12-3 or TRBV12-4 with TRBJ2-3, with D possibly TRBD2 on 6 matching bases. V shed 3 bases and J shed 4 bases, with 14 bases lying between them. This CDR3 contains 15 residues. The CDR3 reads CASSLILAGADTQYF. DNA for the CDR3: TGTGCCAGCAGTTTGATACTAGCAGGAGCAGATACGCAGTATTTT.

This clonotype was recorded a few times. The rearrangement joins TRBV20-1 to TRBJ2-5; D may be TRBD1 (5 bases). Germline lookup yields CDR1 DFQATT and CDR2 SNEGSKA (reference sequence). The CDR3 is 14 amino acids. Trimming left V 2 bases short and J 3 bases short, with 13 bases between. CDR3 coding DNA: TGCAGTGCTAGATTGAGACAGTTTGAAGAGACCCAGTACTTC. Translation gives CSARLRQFEETQYF.

The chain is built from TRBV12-3 or TRBV12-4 and TRBJ1-1, with D possibly TRBD1 on 5 matching bases. V was pared by 2 bases and J by 1 base, with 11 bases between. The CDR3 totals 15 residues. CDR3 coding DNA: TGTGCCAGCAGTTTATCCGTCGGGACGAACACTGAAGCTTTCTTT. Translated: CASSLSVGTNTEAFF.

The chain joins TRBV6-2 or TRBV6-3 to TRBJ2-2, with D perhaps matching TRBD2 (5 bases). The CDR3 spans 14 residues. Trimming took off 3 bases at V and 7 bases at J, with 12 bases between the two ends. In germline, CDR1 is MNHEY, CDR2 SVGEGT. The DNA for the CDR3 is TGTGCCAGCAGTTATGGCCTAGCAGTCGGGGAGCTGTTTTTT. This translates into CASSYGLAVGELFF.

This clonotype was picked up a small number of times. The chain combines TRBV6-5 with TRBJ2-2; 7 nucleotides align to TRBD2. The length of the CDR3 is 12 residues. After removal of 8 bases from V and 14 bases from J, the junction contained 11 bases not matched to a gene. Germline lookup yields CDR1 MNHEY and CDR2 SVGAGI. CDR3: CASRFGGDQLFF. In DNA, the CDR3 is TGTGCCAGCCGCTTTGGGGGGGACCAACTGTTTTTT.

This clonotype was recorded at least ten times. The chain is built from TRBV20-1 and TRBJ2-2; TRBD2 matches at 11 bases. This CDR3 region has 15 residues. The J segment lost 4 bases and the V segment lost 6 bases, leaving 7 bases of the junction unmatched. Germline V gene data show CDR1 as DFQATT and CDR2 as SNEGSKA (reference sequence). CDR3 nucleotides: TGCAGTGCACCCGGGACTAGCGGAATCACCGGGGAGCTGTTTTTT. Protein: CSAPGTSGITGELFF.

This clonotype was counted many times. This chain uses TRBV7-2 with TRBJ2-4; TRBD1 matches 10 bases. Germline CDR1 is SGHTA and CDR2 is FQGNSA. The CDR3 consists of 13 residues. The V and J ends lost 1 base and 9 bases, in that order; junction bases with no gene match: 0. The DNA for the CDR3 is TGTGCCAGCAGCTTAGGGACAGGGGGCATTCAGTACTTC. It is translated as CASSLGTGGIQYF.

The chain recombines TRBV11-3 with TRBJ2-1; 7 nucleotides agree with TRBD2. The V gene's germline CDR1 is SGHNT and CDR2 YENEEA. V shed 1 base, J shed 7 bases, and the junction held 4 bases outside the gene matches. The CDR3 loop spans 14 amino acids. In DNA form, the CDR3 reads TGTGCCAGCAGCTTAGGGGGAGGGAAGAATGAGCAGTTCTTC. The encoded protein is CASSLGGGKNEQFF.

The chain carries TRBV20-1 and TRBJ2-3; TRBD1 matches 8 bases. CDR3 length: 14 residues. Germline V gene lookup returns CDR1 DFQATT and CDR2 SNEGSKA (reference sequence). Unmatched junction bases numbered 5, after V lost 3 bases and J lost 3 bases. The CDR3 loop reads CSASVRTGTDTQYF. The CDR3 nucleotides are TGCAGTGCTAGTGTGCGGACAGGGACAGATACGCAGTATTTT.

This clonotype has ten or more counts. The rearrangement links TRBV5-1 to TRBJ2-3, with a tentative D call TRBD1 (5 bases). In germline, CDR1 is SGHRS, CDR2 YFSETQ. The CDR3 totals 18 residues. Trimming cost V 4 bases and J 0 bases, with 21 bases left between them. CDR3 residues: CASSPWGPSSFSTDTQYF. The CDR3 nucleotides read TGCGCCAGCAGCCCCTGGGGCCCCAGCTCTTTTAGCACAGATACGCAGTATTTT.

The chain combines TRBV7-9 with TRBJ2-5, with D possibly being TRBD2 (6 bases). Per germline, CDR1 SEHNR and CDR2 FQNEAQ (reference sequence). The CDR3 covers 15 residues. The V end lost 2 bases, the J end lost 1 base, and 11 bases lay between the germline ends. As DNA, the CDR3 is TGTGCCAGCAGCTTATCCGGGCGGGGCCAAGAGACCCAGTACTTC. This translates into CASSLSGRGQETQYF.

The sample holds a few counts of this clonotype. DNA of the CDR3: TGCAGTGCTAGCCCCAGCGGGAGGGCCGGGGATACGCAGTATTTT. This gives the protein CSASPSGRAGDTQYF. V is TRBV20-1 and J is TRBJ2-3; 10 bases agree with TRBD2. CDR1 and CDR2 from the germline V gene are DFQATT and SNEGSKA (reference sequence). Losses at the gene ends were 3 bases for V and 6 bases for J; bases not matched to a gene: 9. This CDR3 comprises 15 residues.

This clonotype was seen at least ten times. This chain links TRBV5-5 with TRBJ2-3, with D maybe TRBD1 (6 bases). V dropped 4 bases and J dropped 0 bases, with 15 bases sitting between them. Germline V gives CDR1 SGHKS, CDR2 YYEKEE (reference sequence). The CDR3 has 16 residues. The CDR3 nucleotides are TGTGCCAGCAGCCTAAAGACAGGCACTAGCACAGATACGCAGTATTTT. Protein: CASSLKTGTSTDTQYF.

This chain connects TRBV4-3 to TRBJ2-3; TRBD2 agrees at 9 bases. Looked up from germline, CDR1 is LGHNA and CDR2 is YSLEER. The CDR3 contains 17 residues. Trimming at V came to 0 bases and at J to 2 bases, leaving 6 bases not matched to a gene. CDR3 in DNA: TGCGCCAGCAGCCAAGATCGGCTAGCGGGAAACACAGATACGCAGTATTTT. This sequence encodes CASSQDRLAGNTDTQYF.

Ten or more counts support this clonotype. V usage is TRBV2 and J usage is TRBJ2-3; 9 bases fit TRBD2. The J segment lost 2 bases and the V segment lost 8 bases, leaving 11 bases of the junction unmatched. The length of the CDR3 is 16 residues. The germline gives CDR1 SNHLY, CDR2 FYNNEI. CDR3 nucleotide sequence: TGTGCCAGCGGCTACCGAGCGGGGGGTGACACAGATACGCAGTATTTT. This encodes CASGYRAGGDTDTQYF. Complete variable domain (other parts from reference TRBV2 and TRBJ2-3): EPEVTQTPSHQVTQMGQEVILRCVPISNHLYFYWYRQILGQKVEFLVSFYNNEISEKSEIFDDQFSVERPDGSNFTLKIRSTKLEDSAMYFCASGYRAGGDTDTQYFGPGTRLTVL.

This chain joins TRBV18 and TRBJ2-1; 8 bases fit TRBD2. Germline V lookup: CDR1 KGHSH, CDR2 LQKENI. The J segment lost 0 bases and the V segment lost 8 bases, leaving 3 bases of the junction unmatched. The CDR3 length is 14 residues. CDR3 in DNA: TGTGCCAGCACAACTAGCGGCTCCTACAATGAGCAGTTCTTC. Its protein is CASTTSGSYNEQFF.

This clonotype was seen a handful of times. The J gene is TRBJ2-3, the V gene TRBV24-1; 12 positions match TRBD1. The CDR3 is made up of 19 amino acids. Unmatched junction bases numbered 11, after V lost 1 base and J lost 4 bases. Germline V lookup: CDR1 KGHDR, CDR2 SFDVKD. DNA of the CDR3: TGTGCCACCAGTGATTTCCCTCAGCCGGGACAGGGGGCGGCAGATACGCAGTATTTT. It translates to CATSDFPQPGQGAADTQYF.